These T cell receptor beta chains were read from a single sample in a study of control samples from healthy donors and cancer patients. The table came from immunoSEQ multiplex PCR; TCRdb's copy has only in-frame clones and leaves some out. The sample holds 100,000 to 150,000 clones, approximately 90% seen once. What was sequenced was blood. The receptors shown here come from a man aged 50-59 years in good health. Each CDR3 is given with its conserved first and last residue. The order of the fields is CDR3 protein, CDR3 DNA, D gene, V gene, clone size, J gene. A D gene is named only where the DNA matches it firmly. Clone size is given for some rows only: seen once, a few or many times, or a class if the clone is expanded.

cdr3_aa: CASSRLAGTSYEQYF
cdr3_nt: TGTGCCAGCAGCCGACTAGCGGGGACCTCCTACGAGCAGTACTTC
d_call: TRBD2
v_call: TRBV5-5
clone_size: NA
j_call: TRBJ2-7

cdr3_aa: CASSLVGGIAWADTQYF
cdr3_nt: TGTGCCAGCAGCTTAGTAGGGGGAATAGCGTGGGCAGATACGCAGTATTTT
d_call: NA
v_call: TRBV11-2
clone_size: NA
j_call: TRBJ2-3

cdr3_aa: CATSRDRGRRVNYGYTF
cdr3_nt: TGTGCCACCAGCAGAGATCGGGGCAGAAGAGTTAACTATGGCTACACCTTC
d_call: NA
v_call: TRBV15
clone_size: NA
j_call: TRBJ1-2

cdr3_aa: CASSLDGLRETQYF
cdr3_nt: TGTGCCAGCAGCTTGGACGGGCTAAGAGAGACCCAGTACTTC
d_call: NA
v_call: TRBV5-4
clone_size: NA
j_call: TRBJ2-5

cdr3_aa: CASTIRDRFRANYGYTF
cdr3_nt: TGTGCCAGCACCATAAGGGACAGGTTCCGAGCTAACTATGGCTACACCTTC
d_call: TRBD1
v_call: TRBV6-4
clone_size: NA
j_call: TRBJ1-2

cdr3_aa: CASSAPRTEAFF
cdr3_nt: TGTGCCAGCAGTGCCCCCCGGACTGAAGCTTTCTTT
d_call: NA
v_call: TRBV28
clone_size: NA
j_call: TRBJ1-1

cdr3_aa: CASSQRDRGGSTDTQYF
cdr3_nt: TGCGCCAGCAGCCAGAGAGACAGGGGGGGTAGCACAGATACGCAGTATTTT
d_call: TRBD1
v_call: TRBV4-1
clone_size: NA
j_call: TRBJ2-3

cdr3_aa: CASSGPGLVEKLFF
cdr3_nt: TGTGCCTCCTCCGGTCCTGGGCTTGTGGAAAAACTGTTTTTT
d_call: NA
v_call: TRBV30
clone_size: NA
j_call: TRBJ1-4

cdr3_aa: CASSPPETGSYEQYF
cdr3_nt: TGTGCCAGCAGCCCGCCCGAGACAGGGAGTTACGAGCAGTACTTC
d_call: TRBD1
v_call: TRBV7-9
clone_size: NA
j_call: TRBJ2-7

cdr3_aa: CASSLSYAGSDTQYF
cdr3_nt: TGCGCCAGCAGCCTTAGCTATGCAGGGTCAGATACGCAGTATTTT
d_call: NA
v_call: TRBV5-1
clone_size: NA
j_call: TRBJ2-3

cdr3_aa: CASSIRSGTQLFF
cdr3_nt: TGTGCCAGCAGTATACGCTCCGGGACCCAGCTGTTTTTT
d_call: NA
v_call: TRBV28
clone_size: NA
j_call: TRBJ1-4

cdr3_aa: CATSRDQSLGQGRAGYTF
cdr3_nt: TGTGCCACCAGCAGAGATCAATCTCTCGGCCAGGGTAGGGCTGGCTACACCTTC
d_call: NA
v_call: TRBV15
clone_size: few
j_call: TRBJ1-2

cdr3_aa: CASSSQAAGNGYTF
cdr3_nt: TGTGCCAGTAGTTCCCAGGCGGCAGGGAATGGCTACACCTTC
d_call: NA
v_call: TRBV19
clone_size: NA
j_call: TRBJ1-2

cdr3_aa: CARGQGPNTEAFF
cdr3_nt: TGTGCCCGAGGACAGGGCCCGAACACTGAAGCTTTCTTT
d_call: TRBD1
v_call: TRBV2
clone_size: NA
j_call: TRBJ1-1

cdr3_aa: CAISSRLGGNTEAFF
cdr3_nt: TGTGCCATCTCTAGTAGACTGGGAGGGAACACTGAAGCTTTCTTT
d_call: NA
v_call: TRBV10-3
clone_size: NA
j_call: TRBJ1-1

cdr3_aa: CASSQGVGESYEQYF
cdr3_nt: TGTGCCAGCAGCCAAGGGGTGGGGGAGAGCTACGAGCAGTACTTC
d_call: NA
v_call: TRBV4-2
clone_size: NA
j_call: TRBJ2-7

cdr3_aa: CASSQSIGQGAYEQYF
cdr3_nt: TGTGCCAGCAGCCAGAGTATCGGACAGGGGGCTTACGAGCAGTACTTC
d_call: TRBD1
v_call: TRBV9
clone_size: once
j_call: TRBJ2-7

cdr3_aa: CASSFLMNTEAFF
cdr3_nt: TGCGCCAGCAGCTTTTTGATGAACACTGAAGCTTTCTTT
d_call: NA
v_call: TRBV5-1
clone_size: few
j_call: TRBJ1-1

cdr3_aa: CASSLGTSGGPYQETQYF
cdr3_nt: TGTGCCAGCAGCCTCGGGACTAGCGGGGGACCGTACCAAGAGACCCAGTACTTC
d_call: TRBD2
v_call: TRBV3-1/TRBV3-2
clone_size: few
j_call: TRBJ2-5

cdr3_aa: CASSLGQGGAQHF
cdr3_nt: TGTGCCAGCAGTTTAGGGCAGGGAGGGGCCCAGCATTTT
d_call: NA
v_call: TRBV12-3/TRBV12-4
clone_size: NA
j_call: TRBJ1-5

cdr3_aa: CASSSAGTGETKNIQYF
cdr3_nt: TGCGCCAGCAGCTCAGCGGGCACAGGGGAGACCAAAAACATTCAGTACTTC
d_call: NA
v_call: TRBV5-1
clone_size: NA
j_call: TRBJ2-4

cdr3_aa: CASSYGQVNTEAFF
cdr3_nt: TGTGCCAGCAGTTATGGACAGGTGAACACTGAAGCTTTCTTT
d_call: TRBD1
v_call: TRBV6-5
clone_size: few
j_call: TRBJ1-1

cdr3_aa: CASRPPSRASGVYNEQFF
cdr3_nt: TGTGCCAGCAGGCCTCCCTCAAGGGCTAGCGGGGTCTACAATGAGCAGTTCTTC
d_call: TRBD2
v_call: TRBV6-2/TRBV6-3
clone_size: NA
j_call: TRBJ2-1

cdr3_aa: CASSVPQDTDTQYF
cdr3_nt: TGTGCCAGCAGCGTACCGCAGGACACAGATACGCAGTATTTT
d_call: NA
v_call: TRBV9
clone_size: once
j_call: TRBJ2-3

cdr3_aa: CASSQPGTQSDEQYF
cdr3_nt: TGTGCCAGCAGCCAACCCGGGACCCAGTCCGACGAGCAGTACTTC
d_call: NA
v_call: TRBV3-1/TRBV3-2
clone_size: once
j_call: TRBJ2-7

cdr3_aa: CASSQEWGDEQYF
cdr3_nt: TGTGCCAGCAGCCAAGAGTGGGGAGACGAGCAGTACTTC
d_call: NA
v_call: TRBV4-2
clone_size: NA
j_call: TRBJ2-7

cdr3_aa: CASSFRGGGRLYGYTF
cdr3_nt: TGTGCCAGCAGTTTCCGAGGGGGAGGGAGATTATATGGCTACACCTTC
d_call: NA
v_call: TRBV27
clone_size: NA
j_call: TRBJ1-2

cdr3_aa: CASLQGNTEAFF
cdr3_nt: TGTGCCAGCTTACAGGGGAACACTGAAGCTTTCTTT
d_call: NA
v_call: TRBV19
clone_size: NA
j_call: TRBJ1-1

cdr3_aa: CAIRPGQAEQYF
cdr3_nt: TGTGCCATCAGACCCGGACAGGCCGAGCAGTACTTC
d_call: TRBD1
v_call: TRBV10-3
clone_size: NA
j_call: TRBJ2-7

cdr3_aa: CATKIWASNQPQHF
cdr3_nt: TGTGCCACAAAGATATGGGCGAGCAATCAGCCCCAGCATTTT
d_call: NA
v_call: TRBV19
clone_size: NA
j_call: TRBJ1-5

cdr3_aa: CASSVDNRLAKNIQYF
cdr3_nt: TGTGCCAGCAGTGTCGACAACAGACTAGCCAAAAACATTCAGTACTTC
d_call: NA
v_call: TRBV6-2/TRBV6-3
clone_size: NA
j_call: TRBJ2-4

cdr3_aa: CATSRGQLNTGELFF
cdr3_nt: TGTGCCACCAGCAGGGGACAGCTGAACACCGGGGAGCTGTTTTTT
d_call: TRBD1
v_call: TRBV15
clone_size: NA
j_call: TRBJ2-2

cdr3_aa: CASKTRGTADEKLFF
cdr3_nt: TGTGCCAGCAAAACCCGAGGGACAGCGGATGAAAAACTGTTTTTT
d_call: TRBD1
v_call: TRBV28
clone_size: NA
j_call: TRBJ1-4

cdr3_aa: CASSQNLRDSYEQYF
cdr3_nt: TGCGCCAGCAGTCAAAACCTCCGGGACAGCTACGAGCAGTACTTC
d_call: TRBD1
v_call: TRBV5-1
clone_size: NA
j_call: TRBJ2-7

cdr3_aa: CASSLGPPGTGELFF
cdr3_nt: TGTGCCAGCAGCTTGGGACCGCCGGGCACCGGGGAGCTGTTTTTT
d_call: NA
v_call: TRBV7-8
clone_size: NA
j_call: TRBJ2-2

cdr3_aa: CASSSSRWGYNEQFF
cdr3_nt: TGTGCTAGCAGCTCATCCCGTTGGGGCTACAATGAGCAGTTCTTC
d_call: NA
v_call: TRBV5-5
clone_size: NA
j_call: TRBJ2-1

cdr3_aa: CASSIVARQPLSYNEQFF
cdr3_nt: TGTGCCAGTAGTATAGTAGCCAGACAGCCACTATCCTACAATGAGCAGTTCTTC
d_call: NA
v_call: TRBV19
clone_size: NA
j_call: TRBJ2-1

cdr3_aa: CASSLGPGSRGYGYTF
cdr3_nt: TGTGCCAGCAGTTTAGGGCCAGGGAGTAGGGGCTATGGCTACACCTTC
d_call: NA
v_call: TRBV28
clone_size: NA
j_call: TRBJ1-2

cdr3_aa: CASSANTDTQYF
cdr3_nt: TGCGCCAGCAGCGCGAACACAGATACGCAGTATTTT
d_call: NA
v_call: TRBV5-1
clone_size: NA
j_call: TRBJ2-3

cdr3_aa: CASSSQGGLYNEQFF
cdr3_nt: TGTGCCAGCAGCTCTCAGGGGGGTTTATACAATGAGCAGTTCTTC
d_call: NA
v_call: TRBV11-3
clone_size: NA
j_call: TRBJ2-1

cdr3_aa: CASSTSTGTDTQYF
cdr3_nt: TGTGCCAGCAGTACGTCAACAGGGACGGATACGCAGTATTTT
d_call: NA
v_call: TRBV2
clone_size: NA
j_call: TRBJ2-3

cdr3_aa: CASSSLQGSGTDTQYF
cdr3_nt: TGTGCCAGCAGCAGCCTGCAGGGTTCGGGCACAGATACGCAGTATTTT
d_call: NA
v_call: TRBV7-9
clone_size: few
j_call: TRBJ2-3

cdr3_aa: CASSQSPQGGETQYF
cdr3_nt: TGCGCCAGCAGCCAATCCCCCCAGGGGGGAGAGACCCAGTACTTC
d_call: NA
v_call: TRBV4-1
clone_size: NA
j_call: TRBJ2-5

cdr3_aa: CASSPFGTDNYGYTF
cdr3_nt: TGTGCCAGCTCACCATTCGGGACAGATAACTATGGCTACACCTTC
d_call: TRBD1
v_call: TRBV18
clone_size: NA
j_call: TRBJ1-2

cdr3_aa: CAIQGSGANVLTF
cdr3_nt: TGTGCCATCCAGGGTTCTGGGGCCAACGTCCTGACTTTC
d_call: NA
v_call: TRBV2
clone_size: NA
j_call: TRBJ2-6

cdr3_aa: CASMGRTGSYEQYF
cdr3_nt: TGTGCCAGCATGGGCCGGACGGGCTCCTACGAGCAGTACTTC
d_call: NA
v_call: TRBV2
clone_size: NA
j_call: TRBJ2-7

cdr3_aa: CASSDRRANNSPLHF
cdr3_nt: TGTGCCAGCAGTGACAGGAGGGCAAATAATTCACCCCTCCACTTT
d_call: NA
v_call: TRBV6-1
clone_size: NA
j_call: TRBJ1-6

cdr3_aa: CAWSLLVGVNEQFF
cdr3_nt: TGTGCCTGGAGTCTCCTAGTTGGGGTAAATGAGCAGTTCTTC
d_call: NA
v_call: TRBV30
clone_size: NA
j_call: TRBJ2-1

cdr3_aa: CASTRDLWNTEAFF
cdr3_nt: TGTGCCAGCACCCGGGACCTTTGGAACACTGAAGCTTTCTTT
d_call: NA
v_call: TRBV9
clone_size: NA
j_call: TRBJ1-1

cdr3_aa: CASSEEGRTEAFF
cdr3_nt: TGTGCCAGCAGTGAAGAGGGTAGGACTGAAGCTTTCTTT
d_call: NA
v_call: TRBV2
clone_size: NA
j_call: TRBJ1-1